The present entry profiles one T cell receptor beta chain with its context. CDR3 length: 11 amino acids. Germline V gene lookup returns CDR1 DFQATT and CDR2 SNEGSKA (reference sequence). The V gene lost 4 bases and the J gene lost 6 bases, with 9 bases spanning the gap. Molecular barcoding with unique molecular identifiers was used for the TCRbeta library. TCRdb reprocessed the PCR reads with MiXCR, giving one entry per CDR3 protein. Of 350,000 to 400,000 distinct CDR3 sequences in the sample, approximately 20% are singletons; the top ten hold around 4%. The record originates from a study of T-cell reconstitution after alpha-beta-depleted transplantation in children.

The chain uses TRBV20-1 and TRBJ1-2; tentative D call: TRBD1 (6 bases). The TCR was taken from a human donor who donated a stem cell graft to a child with acute myeloid leukemia. This specimen consisted of PBMCs from the stem cell graft donor, obtained from the stem cell graft. The CDR3 bases are TGCAGTGCTATGACAGGAAATGGCTACACCTTC. This encodes CSAMTGNGYTF.